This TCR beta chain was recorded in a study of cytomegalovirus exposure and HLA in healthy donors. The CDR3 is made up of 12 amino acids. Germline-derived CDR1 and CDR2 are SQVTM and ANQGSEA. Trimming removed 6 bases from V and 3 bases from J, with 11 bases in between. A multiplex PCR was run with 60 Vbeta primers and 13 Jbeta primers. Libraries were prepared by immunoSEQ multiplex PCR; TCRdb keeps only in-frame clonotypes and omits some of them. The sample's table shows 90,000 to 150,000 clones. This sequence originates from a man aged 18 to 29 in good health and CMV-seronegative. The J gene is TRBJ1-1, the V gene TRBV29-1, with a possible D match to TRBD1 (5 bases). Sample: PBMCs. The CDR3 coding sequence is TGCAGCGTGGGTGGGGGGTACACTGAAGCTTTCTTT. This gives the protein CSVGGGYTEAFF.